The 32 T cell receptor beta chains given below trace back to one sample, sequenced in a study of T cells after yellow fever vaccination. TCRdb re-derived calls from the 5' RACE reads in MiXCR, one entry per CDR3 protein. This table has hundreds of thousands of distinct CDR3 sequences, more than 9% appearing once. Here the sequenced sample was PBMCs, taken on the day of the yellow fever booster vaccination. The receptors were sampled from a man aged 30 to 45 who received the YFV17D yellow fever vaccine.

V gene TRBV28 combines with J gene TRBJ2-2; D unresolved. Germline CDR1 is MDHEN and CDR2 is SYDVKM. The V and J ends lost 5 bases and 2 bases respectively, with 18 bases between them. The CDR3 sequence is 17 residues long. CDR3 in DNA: TGTGCCAGCAGTGGTCGGAGTGGTAGGGCAAACACCGGGGAGCTGTTTTTT. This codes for CASSGRSGRANTGELFF.

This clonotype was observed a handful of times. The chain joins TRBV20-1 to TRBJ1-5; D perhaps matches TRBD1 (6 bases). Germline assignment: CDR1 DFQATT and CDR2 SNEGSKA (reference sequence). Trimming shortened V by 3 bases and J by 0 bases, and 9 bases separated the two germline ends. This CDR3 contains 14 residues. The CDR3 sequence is CSARNRDSNQPQHF. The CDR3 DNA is TGCAGTGCTAGGAACAGGGATAGCAATCAGCCCCAGCATTTT.

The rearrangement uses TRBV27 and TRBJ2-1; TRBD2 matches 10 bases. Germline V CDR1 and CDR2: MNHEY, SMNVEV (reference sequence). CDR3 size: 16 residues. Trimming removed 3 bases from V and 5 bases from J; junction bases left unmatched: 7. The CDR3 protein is CASSFYTSGAHNEQFF. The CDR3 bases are TGTGCCAGCAGTTTCTATACTAGCGGGGCTCACAATGAGCAGTTCTTC.

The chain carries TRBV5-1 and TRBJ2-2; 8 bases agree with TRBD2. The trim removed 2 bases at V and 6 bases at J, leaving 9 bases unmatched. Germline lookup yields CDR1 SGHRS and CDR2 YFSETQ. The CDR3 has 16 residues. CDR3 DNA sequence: TGCGCCAGCAGCTTCGTTGGACTAGCTGGTTCCGGGGAGCTGTTTTTT. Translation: CASSFVGLAGSGELFF.

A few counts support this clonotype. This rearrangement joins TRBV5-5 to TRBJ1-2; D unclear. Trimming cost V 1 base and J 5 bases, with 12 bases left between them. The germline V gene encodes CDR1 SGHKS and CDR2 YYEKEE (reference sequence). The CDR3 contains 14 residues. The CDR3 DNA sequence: TGTGCCAGCAGCTTGAGGGAAGGGCTATATGGCTACACCTTC. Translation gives CASSLREGLYGYTF.

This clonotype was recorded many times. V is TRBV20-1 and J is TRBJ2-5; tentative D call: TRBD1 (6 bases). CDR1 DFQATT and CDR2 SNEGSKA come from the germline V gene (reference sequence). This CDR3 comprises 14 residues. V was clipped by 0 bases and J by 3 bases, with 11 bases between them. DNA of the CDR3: TGCAGTGCTAGAGATCCAAGGGGGAAAGAGACCCAGTACTTC. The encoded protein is CSARDPRGKETQYF.

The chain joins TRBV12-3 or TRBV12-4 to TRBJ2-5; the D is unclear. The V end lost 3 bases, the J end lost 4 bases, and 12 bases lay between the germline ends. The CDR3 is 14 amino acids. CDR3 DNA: TGTGCCAGCAGTTTTCGACACCTTGCAGAGACCCAGTACTTC. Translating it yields CASSFRHLAETQYF.

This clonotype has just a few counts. CDR3 in DNA: TGTGCCACCAGTCGGGGGGCGCGAAATGAGCAGTTCTTC. Protein product: CATSRGARNEQFF. The chain is built from TRBV24-1 and TRBJ2-1; D possibly corresponds to TRBD2 (7 bases). The V gene's germline CDR1 is KGHDR and CDR2 SFDVKD. Trimming stripped 6 bases from V and 7 bases from J, with 12 bases between. The CDR3 contains 13 residues.

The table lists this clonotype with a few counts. The CDR3 bases are TGTGCCAGCAGGATAGAGGGAGCTGGAAACACCATATATTTT. Protein product: CASRIEGAGNTIYF. This chain uses TRBV6-1 with TRBJ1-3, with unresolved D. The germline V gene has CDR1 MNHNS and CDR2 SASEGT. This CDR3 comprises 14 residues. V dropped 6 bases and J dropped 2 bases, with 11 bases sitting between them.

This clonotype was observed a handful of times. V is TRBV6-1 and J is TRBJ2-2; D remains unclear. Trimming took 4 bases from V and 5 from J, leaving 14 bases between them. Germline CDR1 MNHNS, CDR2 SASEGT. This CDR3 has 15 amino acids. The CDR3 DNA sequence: TGTGCCAGCAGTGTAGTCCCTGGTGGGACCGGGGAGCTGTTTTTT. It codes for CASSVVPGGTGELFF.

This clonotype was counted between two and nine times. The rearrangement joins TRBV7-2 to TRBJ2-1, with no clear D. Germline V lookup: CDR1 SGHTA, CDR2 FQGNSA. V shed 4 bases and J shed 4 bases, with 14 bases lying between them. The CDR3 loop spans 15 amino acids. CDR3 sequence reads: CASSYATLSYNEQFF. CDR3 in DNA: TGTGCCAGCAGCTACGCAACCCTTTCGTACAATGAGCAGTTCTTC.

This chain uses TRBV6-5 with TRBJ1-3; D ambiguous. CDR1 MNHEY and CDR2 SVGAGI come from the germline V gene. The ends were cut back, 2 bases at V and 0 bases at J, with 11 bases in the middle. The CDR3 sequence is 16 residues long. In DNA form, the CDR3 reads TGTGCCAGCAGTTACCAAGCCGGAATCTCTGGAAACACCATATATTTT. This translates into CASSYQAGISGNTIYF.

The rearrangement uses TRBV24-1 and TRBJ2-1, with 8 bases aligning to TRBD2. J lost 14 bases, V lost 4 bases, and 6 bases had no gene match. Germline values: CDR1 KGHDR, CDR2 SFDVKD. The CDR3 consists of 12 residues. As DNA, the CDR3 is TGTGCCACCAGTGAGTCAGCGGGAGATAAGTTCTTC. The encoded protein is CATSESAGDKFF.

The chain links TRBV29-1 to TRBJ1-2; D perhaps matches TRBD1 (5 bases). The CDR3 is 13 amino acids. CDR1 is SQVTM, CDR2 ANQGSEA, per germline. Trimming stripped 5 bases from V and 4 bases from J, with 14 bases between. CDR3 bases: TGCAGCGTTTCGGAGGGGAAACTCTATGGCTACACCTTC. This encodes CSVSEGKLYGYTF.

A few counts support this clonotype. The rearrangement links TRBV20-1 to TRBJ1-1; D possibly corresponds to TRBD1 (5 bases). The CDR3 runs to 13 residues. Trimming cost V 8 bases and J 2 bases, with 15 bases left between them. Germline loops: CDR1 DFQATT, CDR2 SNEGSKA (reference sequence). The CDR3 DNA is TGCAGTTCCGCGACAGAGGACAACACTGAAGCTTTCTTT. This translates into CSSATEDNTEAFF.

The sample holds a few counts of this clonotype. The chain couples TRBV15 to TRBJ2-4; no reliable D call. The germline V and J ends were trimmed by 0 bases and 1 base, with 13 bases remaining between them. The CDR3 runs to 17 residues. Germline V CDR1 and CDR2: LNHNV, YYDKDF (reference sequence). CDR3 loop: CATSRDLGILAKNIQYF. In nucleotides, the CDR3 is TGTGCCACCAGCAGAGATTTAGGAATCCTTGCCAAAAACATTCAGTACTTC. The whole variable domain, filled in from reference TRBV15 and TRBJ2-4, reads DAMVIQNPRYQVTQFGKPVTLSCSQTLNHNVMYWYQQKSSQAPKLLFHYYDKDFNNEADTPDNFQSRRPNTSFCFLDIRSPGLGDTAMYLCATSRDLGILAKNIQYFGAGTRLSVL.

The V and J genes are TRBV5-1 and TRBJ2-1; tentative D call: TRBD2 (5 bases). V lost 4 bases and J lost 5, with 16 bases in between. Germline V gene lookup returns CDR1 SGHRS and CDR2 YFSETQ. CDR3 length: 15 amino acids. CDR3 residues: CASSVRIASNNEQFF. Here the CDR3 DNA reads TGCGCCAGCAGCGTAAGAATAGCGTCTAACAATGAGCAGTTCTTC.

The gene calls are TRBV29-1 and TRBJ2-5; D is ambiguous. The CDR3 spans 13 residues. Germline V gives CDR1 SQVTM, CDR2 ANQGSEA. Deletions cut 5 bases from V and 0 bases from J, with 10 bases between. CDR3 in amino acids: CSVRSEYQETQYF. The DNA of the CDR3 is TGCAGCGTTAGGTCAGAGTACCAAGAGACCCAGTACTTC.

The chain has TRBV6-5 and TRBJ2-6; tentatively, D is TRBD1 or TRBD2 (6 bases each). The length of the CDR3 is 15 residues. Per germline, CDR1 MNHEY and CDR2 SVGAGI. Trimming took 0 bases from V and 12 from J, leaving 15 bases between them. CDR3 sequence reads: CASSYSIGGKVVLTF. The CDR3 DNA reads TGTGCCAGCAGTTACTCGATCGGGGGCAAGGTCGTCCTGACTTTC.

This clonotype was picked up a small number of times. The CDR3, as DNA: TGTGCCAGCAGTTACGGGCGGGGGAACACCGGGGAGCTGTTTTTT. Encoded protein: CASSYGRGNTGELFF. The rearrangement links TRBV6-5 to TRBJ2-2, with a weak D call TRBD2 (6 bases). V lost 2 bases to trimming and J lost 1 base, with 8 bases between them. CDR1 and CDR2 from the germline V gene are MNHEY and SVGAGI. This CDR3 has 15 residues.

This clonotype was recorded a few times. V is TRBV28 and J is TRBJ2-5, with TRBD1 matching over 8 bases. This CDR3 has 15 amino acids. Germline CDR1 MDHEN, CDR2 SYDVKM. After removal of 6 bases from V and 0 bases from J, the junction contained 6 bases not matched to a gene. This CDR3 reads CASRLGQGYQETQYF. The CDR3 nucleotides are TGTGCCAGCAGGCTCGGACAGGGATACCAAGAGACCCAGTACTTC.

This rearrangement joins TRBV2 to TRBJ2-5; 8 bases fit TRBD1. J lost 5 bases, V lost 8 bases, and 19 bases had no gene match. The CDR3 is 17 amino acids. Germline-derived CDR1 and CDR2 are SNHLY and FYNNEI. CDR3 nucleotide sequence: TGTGCCAGCGACGGCCCCGAGCGAGACAGGGGACTGGAGACCCAGTACTTC. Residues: CASDGPERDRGLETQYF.

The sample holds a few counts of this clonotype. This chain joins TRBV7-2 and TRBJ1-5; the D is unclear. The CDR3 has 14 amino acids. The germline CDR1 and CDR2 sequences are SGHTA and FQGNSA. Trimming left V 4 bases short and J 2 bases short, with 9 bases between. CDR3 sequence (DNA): TGTGCCAGCAGCTCACACGGGGGCAATCAGCCCCAGCATTTT. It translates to CASSSHGGNQPQHF.

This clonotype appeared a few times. CDR3 DNA sequence: TGTGCCAGCAGCTTATCAGATTACTACGAGCAGTACTTC. Amino acid sequence: CASSLSDYYEQYF. The rearrangement uses TRBV7-2 and TRBJ2-7; D is unresolved. Trimming took 2 bases from V and 3 from J, leaving 8 bases between them. CDR1 and CDR2 (germline): SGHTA, FQGNSA. CDR3 length equals 13 residues.

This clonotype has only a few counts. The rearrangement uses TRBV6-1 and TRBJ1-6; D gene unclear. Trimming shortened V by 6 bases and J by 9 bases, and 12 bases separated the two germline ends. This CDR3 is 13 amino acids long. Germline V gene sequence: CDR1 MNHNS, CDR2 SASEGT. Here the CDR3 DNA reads TGTGCCAGCAGGCCCGCCTCCCCTTCACCCCTCCACTTT. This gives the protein CASRPASPSPLHF.

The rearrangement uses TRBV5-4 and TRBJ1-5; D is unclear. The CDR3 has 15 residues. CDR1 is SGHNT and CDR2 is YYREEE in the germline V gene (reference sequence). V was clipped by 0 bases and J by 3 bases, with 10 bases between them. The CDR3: CASSLGGGINQPQHF. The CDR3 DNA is TGTGCCAGCAGCTTGGGAGGTGGGATCAATCAGCCCCAGCATTTT.

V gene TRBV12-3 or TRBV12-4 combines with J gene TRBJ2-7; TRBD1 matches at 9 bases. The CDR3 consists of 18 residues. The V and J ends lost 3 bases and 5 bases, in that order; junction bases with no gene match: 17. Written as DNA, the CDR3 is TGTGCCAGCAGTTTTGGTTTTTCGGCAGAGGGGACAGGGAACGAGCAGTACTTC. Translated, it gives CASSFGFSAEGTGNEQYF.

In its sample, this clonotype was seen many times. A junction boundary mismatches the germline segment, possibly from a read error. The CDR3 sequence: CASSLAGTNSYEQYF. The CDR3 coding sequence is TGTGCCAGCAGCTTGGCAGGGACAAATTCCTACGAGCAGTACTTC. The V and J genes are TRBV5-1 and TRBJ2-7, with a possible D match to TRBD1 (6 bases). This CDR3 spans 15 amino acids. Germline-derived CDR1 and CDR2 are SGHRS and YFSETQ.

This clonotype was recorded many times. Here the CDR3 DNA reads TGTGCCAGCAGCCCCTCCGGGAAGAACGAGCAGTACTTC. This gives the protein CASSPSGKNEQYF. The V gene is TRBV28, the J gene TRBJ2-7; a possible D gene is TRBD2 (5 bases). CDR1 is MDHEN, CDR2 SYDVKM, per germline. V was trimmed by 6 bases and J by 5 bases, leaving 14 bases between them. The CDR3 length is 13 residues.

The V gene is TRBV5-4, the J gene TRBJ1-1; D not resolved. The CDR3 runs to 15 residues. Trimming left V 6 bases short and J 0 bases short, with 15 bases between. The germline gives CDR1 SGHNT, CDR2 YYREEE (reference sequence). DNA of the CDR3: TGTGCCAGCAACCAGCGGACTGGAATGAACACTGAAGCTTTCTTT. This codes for CASNQRTGMNTEAFF.

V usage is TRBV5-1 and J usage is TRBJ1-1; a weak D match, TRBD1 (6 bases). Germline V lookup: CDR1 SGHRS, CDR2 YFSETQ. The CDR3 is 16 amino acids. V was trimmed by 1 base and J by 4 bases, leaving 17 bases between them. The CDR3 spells CASSLPPPGALTEAFF. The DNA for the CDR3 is TGCGCCAGCAGCTTGCCCCCCCCGGGGGCCCTCACTGAAGCTTTCTTT.

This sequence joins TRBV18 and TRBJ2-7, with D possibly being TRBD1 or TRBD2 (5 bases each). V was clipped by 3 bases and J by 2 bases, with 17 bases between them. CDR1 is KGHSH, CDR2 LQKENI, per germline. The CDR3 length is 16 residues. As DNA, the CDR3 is TGTGCCAGCTCACCTCATGGGGGAGCGATGCCCTACGAGCAGTACTTC. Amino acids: CASSPHGGAMPYEQYF.